The sequence of this T cell receptor (beta chain) was determined in a study of breast tumors, draining lymph nodes, adjacent tissues. Findings and caveats of the study: The lymph node origin of tumor T cells was framed as consistent with a hypothesis, not demonstrated. Compared with lymph nodes, tumors were less diverse; compared with nontumor tissue, more.

Samples came from axillary lymph nodes draining the breast cancer. TCRdb passed the multiplex PCR reads through MiXCR, listing each CDR3 protein once. Here the sample spans about 170,000 distinct CDR3 sequences, about 34% being singletons. The CDR3 is made up of 16 amino acids. V dropped 4 bases and J dropped 1; count of bases not matched to a gene: 11. Per the germline V gene, CDR1 is SGHNT and CDR2 is YYREEE (reference sequence). A remark on this clonotype: Its specificity is unknown.

The origin of this receptor is a female donor with breast cancer. Some clones in this sample may be carry-over from other donors' samples. Sequencing was performed on axillary lymph node tissue. V and J are TRBV5-4 and TRBJ2-7, with 7 nucleotides matching TRBD1. In DNA form, the CDR3 reads TGTGCCAGCAGCATCGGACAGGCTTGGGGGTCCTACGAGCAGTACTTC. It specifies CASSIGQAWGSYEQYF.